This T cell receptor (beta chain) was retrieved from a study of T cell repertoires in cytomegalovirus infection. Study-wide background: The study used recently identified HLA-C-restricted and well-studied HLA-B-restricted CMV epitopes. Indicated by public TCR beta signatures were CMV infection and matching HLA type.

Trimming cost V 0 bases and J 4 bases, with 16 bases left between them. The germline CDR1 and CDR2 sequences are MNHNS and SASEGT. The CDR3 is 17 amino acids. Notes on the study in general: The ex vivo response was dominated by HLA-C-restricted CMV-specific TCR beta clonotypes. The cumulative frequency of public TCR beta families identified carriers of CMV plus the relevant HLA.

TCRdb redid the calling of the reads with MiXCR, one entry per CDR3 protein. The sample includes 640,000 or so distinct CDR3 sequences, about 33% of them seen just once. This clonotype was counted between two and nine times. Its antigen is not known. The sample was cultured PBMCs, taken from culture after CMV antigen stimulation. This rearrangement joins TRBV6-1 to TRBJ1-5; D is unresolved. This receptor was obtained from a human donor in good health (CMV status not recorded). Some clones in this sample may be carry-over from other donors' samples. CDR3 amino acids: CASSEALIPWVNQPQHF. In DNA, the CDR3 is TGTGCCAGCAGTGAAGCGCTGATTCCGTGGGTTAATCAGCCCCAGCATTTT.